This TCR beta chain comes out of a study of regulatory T cells (dated by TCRdb to the late 2010s). Concerning the study at large: T-cell receptor beta repertoires of sorted regulatory, conventional CD4+ and CD8+ T cells were compared between CD3G-deficient patients and healthy controls.

What the authors observed across the whole study: In patients, repertoires had restricted unique TRB V-J pairs and skewed V and J gene usage, with regulatory T cells showing the most marked changes. Hydrophobic residues at CDR3 positions 6 and 7 were enriched in conventional CD4+ T cells from CD3G-deficient patients, which suggests more self-reactive specificities.

Every CD3G-deficient patient showed evidence of autoimmunity, and the autoimmunity was more severe in two of the patients. At testing, patients were between 2 and 39 years old and showed lower naive and higher memory CD4+ and CD8+ T-cell proportions. CD4+ cells were FACS-sorted into CD25-high CD127-low regulatory T cells and CD25-low CD127-high conventional CD4+ T cells. Five or six individuals with CD3G deficiency made up the patient group. An international network of physicians across the United States, Europe and Asia provided the patient samples and clinical data. Peripheral blood mononuclear cells were isolated by Ficoll density separation. V is clipped by 6 bases and J by 2 bases, and the sequence between their germline boundaries is 10 bases long. The germline V gene encodes CDR1 MNHNY and CDR2 SVGAGI (reference sequence). The CDR3 covers 13 residues, taking in both the cysteine and the phenylalanine. The kept DNA is CDR3 alone, 39 bases in frame from the first base.

About this clone: What antigen it recognizes has not been identified. Base qualities are missing; no much larger clone stands one base away.

For the multiplex PCR, 52 forward TRBV primers and 13 reverse TRBJ primers were used, and amplification bias was corrected with both assay-based and computational methods. Within the immunoSEQ assay, multiplex PCR amplified rearranged TRB loci from genomic DNA. TRB amplicons were sequenced using an Illumina HiSeq platform. On the authors' methods: Raw sequences were error-filtered and aligned to reference gene sequences by custom algorithms and were subsequently analyzed with the immunoSEQ online tools. Frequencies of productive and nonproductive TRB rearrangements were assessed among unique sequences as well as among total sequences. Hydrophobicity and amino acid composition of residues 6 and 7 within the TRB CDR3 were used to estimate the potential for self-reactivity. Prism software was used to run t tests, Mann-Whitney tests or two-way ANOVA for comparisons between groups. Here the immuneACCESS table is served through TCRdb, limited to in-frame sequences with V and J called. Missing clones are a known gap in these copies; in checked studies unresolved V genes cover under half, and the rest lacks a known reason. Clone size and V and J calls were adopted from that table, with D and trimming inferred from the DNA. This sample comprises about 35,000 clones, around 91% of them detected only once. The ten largest make up 2% to 3% of the sample.

The sample taken for sequencing was conventional CD4+ T cells sorted from blood. This receptor chain uses TRBV6-6 and TRBJ1-1; the D gene is perhaps TRBD1, on 6 matching bases. The origin of this receptor is a person between 18 and 30 years old with CD3G deficiency. The CDR3 protein sequence reads: CASRAGANTEAFF. The nucleotides are TGTGCCAGCAGGGCGGGGGCCAACACTGAAGCTTTCTTT.